These 2 T cell receptor beta chains share one sample of origin, sequenced in a study of blood T cell repertoires in COVID-19. Assay: immunoSEQ multiplex PCR; the TCRdb copy retains only in-frame clones and omits some. The table records a few hundred thousand clones, around 89% of them present only once. Specimen: PBMCs or T cells enriched from blood (not recorded which). The receptor set was obtained from a woman in her fifties or sixties in a cohort exposed to, infected with or recovered from COVID-19 (not recorded which).

This chain connects TRBV4-3 to TRBJ2-1; 7 nucleotides align to TRBD2. The CDR3 has 13 amino acids. The V and J ends lost 3 bases and 7 bases, in that order; junction bases with no gene match: 3. The germline V gene has CDR1 LGHNA and CDR2 YSLEER. CDR3 residues: CASSQAGENEQFF. CDR3 DNA: TGCGCCAGCAGCCAGGCGGGGGAAAATGAGCAGTTCTTC.

The chain combines TRBV28 with TRBJ1-5; the D is unclear. This CDR3 is 13 amino acids long. The germline V gene encodes CDR1 MDHEN and CDR2 SYDVKM. V lost 3 bases to trimming and J lost 4 bases, with 7 bases between them. CDR3 bases: TGTGCCAGCAGTTTCGGGTATAATCAGCCCCAGCATTTT. Its translation: CASSFGYNQPQHF.